Below are 16 T cell receptor beta chains sequenced from a single sample in a study of T cells in Graves' hyperthyroidism and ophthalmopathy. Template material for amplifying TCR beta CDR3 regions consisted of RNA transcripts. The HTBI set primed first-round TCR CDR3 RT-PCR. A single record per CDR3 protein comes from TCRdb applying MiXCR to the multiplex PCR reads. The profile shows approximately 420,000 distinct CDR3 sequences, roughly an eighth of them singletons. Sequenced: blood. The receptors were gathered from a woman between 18 and 29 years old with Graves' hyperthyroidism.

The rearrangement joins TRBV3-1 to TRBJ2-4, with D possibly TRBD2 on 6 matching bases. The germline V and J ends were trimmed by 1 base and 6 bases, with 13 bases remaining between them. The CDR3 covers 15 residues. Germline CDR1 LGHDT, CDR2 YNNKEL (reference sequence). The CDR3 region has the DNA TGTGCCAGCAGCCAAGGGGCGATGGGAGGAAACATTCAGTACTTC. Amino acids: CASSQGAMGGNIQYF.

This clonotype was counted at least ten times. The J gene is TRBJ2-5, the V gene TRBV2, with no clear D. This CDR3 spans 11 amino acids. Germline V gene data show CDR1 as SNHLY and CDR2 as FYNNEI. With 7 bases removed from V and 2 bases from J, the gap between germline ends came to 5 bases. CDR3 sequence: CASTLQETQYF. DNA of the CDR3: TGTGCCAGCACCCTTCAAGAGACCCAGTACTTC.

This clonotype came up many times. The chain is built from TRBV28 and TRBJ1-1; 7 nucleotides line up with TRBD1. V was clipped by 5 bases and J by 1 base; unmatched bases: 16. Germline V lookup: CDR1 MDHEN, CDR2 SYDVKM. The CDR3 runs 18 residues. CDR3 nucleotides: TGTGCCAGCAGTCTCCCCGCCGGGACAGCTGTTTCGAACACTGAAGCTTTCTTT. Translated, it gives CASSLPAGTAVSNTEAFF.

This clonotype came up many times. This CDR3 reads CASSSAVAAGYNEQFF. CDR3 in DNA: TGTGCCAGCAGTTCGGCGGTCGCAGCGGGATACAATGAGCAGTTCTTC. The chain combines TRBV28 with TRBJ2-1, with TRBD2 matching 7 bases. The length of the CDR3 is 16 residues. Germline CDR1 MDHEN, CDR2 SYDVKM. The ends lost 4 bases at V and 4 bases at J; junction bases unmatched: 10.

This clonotype appeared a few times. This chain connects TRBV19 to TRBJ1-5; D is ambiguous. Germline loops: CDR1 LNHDA, CDR2 SQIVND (reference sequence). The V end lost 1 base, the J end lost 4 bases, and 8 bases lay between the germline ends. The CDR3 is 14 residues long. The CDR3 here is CASSIASSNQPQHF. CDR3 nucleotides: TGTGCCAGTAGTATAGCCAGCTCAAATCAGCCCCAGCATTTT.

There are many counts of this clonotype. This sequence joins TRBV27 and TRBJ1-1; 7 positions match TRBD1. Germline V gene sequence: CDR1 MNHEY, CDR2 SMNVEV (reference sequence). The CDR3 contains 15 residues. V was pared by 4 bases and J by 1 base, with 6 bases of the junction left unmatched. CDR3 sequence: CASSSDRAPNTEAFF. The DNA for the CDR3 is TGTGCCAGCAGTTCAGACAGGGCCCCGAACACTGAAGCTTTCTTT.

A few counts support this clonotype. This chain joins TRBV7-8 and TRBJ2-7; 11 bases are a match to TRBD1. Germline CDR1 SGHVS, CDR2 FQNEAQ. With V trimmed by 1 base and J by 5 bases, 4 bases remained unmatched. The CDR3 consists of 15 residues. The CDR3 region has the DNA TGTGCCAGCAGCTTAGGGACAGGGGGCGGTGACGAGCAGTACTTC. Protein sequence: CASSLGTGGGDEQYF.

The chain has TRBV6-2 or TRBV6-3 and TRBJ2-2; 10 bases align to TRBD1. V was pared by 7 bases and J by 2 bases, with 4 bases of the junction left unmatched. The CDR3 runs 15 residues. Germline CDR1 reads MNHEY; CDR2 reads SVGEGT. The CDR3 bases are TGTGCCAGCATTTGGGACAGGGGAAACACCGGGGAGCTGTTTTTT. Translating gives CASIWDRGNTGELFF.

This clonotype was recorded at least ten times. The rearrangement links TRBV30 to TRBJ1-4; maybe TRBD1 (5 bases). V was clipped by 0 bases and J by 8 bases, with 10 bases between them. The CDR3 is 13 amino acids. Germline V lookup: CDR1 GTSNPN, CDR2 SVGIG (reference sequence). CDR3 amino acids: CAWSVGAVEKLFF. CDR3 DNA sequence: TGTGCCTGGAGTGTTGGGGCCGTCGAAAAACTGTTTTTT.

There are many counts of this clonotype. This sequence joins TRBV7-2 and TRBJ2-7; 8 nucleotides agree with TRBD2. The trim removed 5 bases at V and 6 bases at J, leaving 15 bases unmatched. Germline lookup yields CDR1 SGHTA and CDR2 FQGNSA. This CDR3 has 16 residues. CDR3 loop: CASSPGPGLVPLEQYF. CDR3 coding DNA: TGTGCCAGCAGCCCGGGCCCGGGACTAGTACCGCTCGAGCAGTACTTC. Supplemented by reference TRBV7-2 and TRBJ2-7, the full variable domain reads GAGVSQSPSNKVTEKGKDVELRCDPISGHTALYWYRQSLGQGLEFLIYFQGNSAPDKSGLPSDRFSAERTGGSVSTLTIQRTQQEDSAVYLCASSPGPGLVPLEQYFGPGTRLTVT.

The chain couples TRBV4-3 to TRBJ1-5; D is unresolved. Looked up from germline, CDR1 is LGHNA and CDR2 is YSLEER. This CDR3 comprises 18 residues. The V and J ends lost 0 bases and 1 base respectively, with 16 bases between them. CDR3 sequence: CASSQDSGGERSNQPQHF. DNA of the CDR3: TGCGCCAGCAGCCAAGATTCCGGCGGGGAGCGAAGCAATCAGCCCCAGCATTTT.

The sample holds a few counts of this clonotype. The chain combines TRBV27 with TRBJ2-7; TRBD2 matches at 9 bases. Germline trimming cut 4 bases from V and 2 bases from J; bases unmatched to any gene: 12. The CDR3 consists of 17 residues. The V gene's germline CDR1 is MNHEY and CDR2 SMNVEV (reference sequence). The CDR3 is CASSSAFSGSKAYEQYF. DNA for the CDR3: TGTGCCAGCAGTTCCGCCTTTAGCGGGAGCAAGGCCTACGAGCAGTACTTC.

The sample holds a few counts of this clonotype. The J gene is TRBJ1-2, the V gene TRBV6-1; D is unclear. The CDR3 spans 16 residues. V lost 0 bases, J lost 7 bases, and 18 bases lay in between. CDR1 and CDR2 from the germline V gene are MNHNS and SASEGT. CDR3 sequence reads: CASSEARIWVESGYTF. CDR3 bases: TGTGCCAGCAGTGAAGCGCGGATTTGGGTTGAGTCTGGCTACACCTTC.

This clonotype was counted between two and nine times. This chain uses TRBV4-2 with TRBJ1-6, with TRBD1 matching 12 bases. Germline V gene lookup returns CDR1 LGHNA and CDR2 YNFKEQ. Trimming removed 6 bases from V and 10 bases from J; junction bases left unmatched: 7. The CDR3 runs to 15 residues. The CDR3 nucleotides read TGTGCCAGCAGGCGGGACAGGGGGCTCGTCTCACCCCTCCACTTT. Residues: CASRRDRGLVSPLHF.

This clonotype appeared many times. V is TRBV7-9 and J is TRBJ2-3; a possible D gene is TRBD2 (6 bases). The CDR3 contains 15 residues. V was clipped by 5 bases and J by 3 bases, with 15 bases between them. Germline loops: CDR1 SEHNR, CDR2 FQNEAQ (reference sequence). CDR3 amino acids: CASSPVLASTDTQYF. CDR3 in DNA: TGTGCCAGCAGCCCCGTGCTAGCGAGTACAGATACGCAGTATTTT.

This clonotype was detected only a few times. The gene calls are TRBV19 and TRBJ2-2; maybe TRBD1 (6 bases). Germline lookup yields CDR1 LNHDA and CDR2 SQIVND (reference sequence). CDR3 length: 16 residues. The V gene lost 7 bases and the J gene lost 4 bases, with 19 bases spanning the gap. This chain's CDR3 is CASTDKGQPSTGELFF. CDR3 in DNA: TGTGCCAGTACCGATAAAGGACAGCCGAGCACCGGGGAGCTGTTTTTT.